The entry below describes one T cell receptor beta chain. The antigen is not known. This specimen belongs to a study of blood T cells in healthy people across ages. The germline gives CDR1 SEHNR, CDR2 FQNEAQ (reference sequence). V lost 1 base to trimming and J lost 2 bases; unmatched junction nucleotides: 8. The CDR3 is 17 residues long. Total RNA was isolated from each sample in quantities of at least 5 micrograms. With a J-beta primer mix and a sample-barcoded 5' primer, a second PCR ran about 7 to 12 cycles. TCRdb processed the 5' RACE reads anew with MiXCR; each CDR3 protein has one entry. The profile shows 500,000 to 650,000 distinct CDR3 sequences, about 26% of them singletons. Findings and limits, study-wide: PBMCs that were unsorted prevented a conclusive naive versus antigen-experienced comparison.

The data were also submitted as part of a second study, on T cells of mothers and their children. In that study: Versus unrelated pairs, overlap was slightly higher in related mother-child pairs, without reaching significance.

The sample was blood. V is TRBV7-9 and J is TRBJ2-1, with TRBD2 matching 7 bases. The source is a boy between 2 and 10 years old in good health. CDR3 protein: CASSLEQTSRPYNEQFF. The CDR3 DNA sequence: TGTGCCAGCAGCTTAGAACAGACTAGCCGGCCCTACAATGAGCAGTTCTTC. The full variable domain, with the rest looked up from reference TRBV7-9 and TRBJ2-1, is DTGVSQNPRHKITKRGQNVTFRCDPISEHNRLYWYRQTLGQGPEFLTYFQNEAQLEKSRLLSDRFSAERPKGSFSTLEIQRTEQGDSAMYLCASSLEQTSRPYNEQFFGPGTRLTVL.